A single sample is the source of the 17 T cell receptor beta chains below, sequenced in a study of T cell repertoires in cytomegalovirus infection (dated by TCRdb to the late 2010s). These receptors' targets are unknown. In the paper's terms, the treatment or condition label means: in vitro stimulation with specific CMV peptide epitopes to enrich CMV-specific T cells. TCRdb records Illumina HiSeq 1500 as the sequencer. Clones were called with MiXCR by TCRdb after fastp trimmed the public reads at Q25, and only in-frame beta chains were retained. When rows share a CDR3 protein, they turn into one entry using the most common DNA and genes. The sample table shows around 140,000 distinct CDR3 sequences, and about 32% are seen once. The biggest ten clones account for 45% to 60% of the sample. Sequencing was performed on CD8+ T cells from cultured PBMCs, taken from culture after CMV antigen stimulation. These receptors were obtained from a human donor in good health (CMV status not recorded). Some clones in this sample may be carry-over from other donors' samples.

This clonotype was seen only a few times. The genes are TRBV11-1 and TRBJ1-1; TRBD1 matches at 7 bases. This CDR3 comprises 15 residues. V was clipped by 2 bases and J by 1 base; unmatched bases: 4. Germline CDR1 SGHAT, CDR2 FQDESV (reference sequence). The CDR3 reads CASSLFQGENTEAFF. DNA of the CDR3: TGTGCCAGCAGCTTATTCCAGGGGGAGAACACTGAAGCTTTCTTT.

The J gene is TRBJ2-1, the V gene TRBV6-2 or TRBV6-3; no reliable D call. The V end lost 3 bases, the J end lost 7 bases, and 7 bases lay between the germline ends. The germline V gene has CDR1 MNHEY and CDR2 SVGEGT. This CDR3 has 12 residues. CDR3 nucleotides: TGTGCCAGCAGTTATTTCGGGAATGAGCAGTTCTTC. Protein sequence: CASSYFGNEQFF.

This clonotype was seen more than once but under ten times. This rearrangement joins TRBV19 to TRBJ2-2; 8 positions match TRBD2. The CDR3 has 15 residues. Germline V gene sequence: CDR1 LNHDA, CDR2 SQIVND (reference sequence). Trimming cost V 5 bases and J 4 bases; bases outside gene matches: 6. The CDR3 coding sequence is TGTGCCAGTAGTCCCGGGACTAGAGGCACCGGGGAGCTGTTTTTT. It translates to CASSPGTRGTGELFF. The entire variable domain, with the rest obtained from reference TRBV19 and TRBJ2-2, is as follows: DGGITQSPKYLFRKEGQNVTLSCEQNLNHDAMYWYRQDPGQGLRLIYYSQIVNDFQKGDIAEGYSVSREKKESFPLTVTSAQKNPTAFYLCASSPGTRGTGELFFGEGSRLTVL.

The chain combines TRBV7-9 with TRBJ2-7, with D uncertain. The CDR3 is 13 amino acids. The V gene lost 5 bases and the J gene lost 1 base, with 9 bases spanning the gap. CDR1 is SEHNR and CDR2 is FQNEAQ in the germline V gene (reference sequence). The CDR3 spells CASSVVGSYEQYF. DNA for the CDR3: TGTGCCAGCAGCGTCGTGGGATCCTACGAGCAGTACTTC. The whole variable domain, filled in from reference TRBV7-9 and TRBJ2-7, reads DTGVSQNPRHKITKRGQNVTFRCDPISEHNRLYWYRQTLGQGPEFLTYFQNEAQLEKSRLLSDRFSAERPKGSFSTLEIQRTEQGDSAMYLCASSVVGSYEQYFGPGTRLTVT.

This clonotype was recorded only once. J is TRBJ2-2 and V is TRBV4-1; the D gene could be TRBD1 or TRBD2 (5 bases each). With 3 bases removed from V and 6 bases from J, the gap between germline ends came to 14 bases. The CDR3 is made up of 15 amino acids. Germline values: CDR1 MGHRA, CDR2 YSYEKL. CDR3 DNA: TGCGCCAGCAGCCAGAGGGACGGGGCCGCCGGGGAGCTGTTTTTT. The encoded protein is CASSQRDGAAGELFF.

V and J are TRBV12-3 or TRBV12-4 and TRBJ1-1; tentatively, D is TRBD1 (5 bases). Trimming removed 6 bases at V and 4 bases at J, with 12 bases between. The CDR3 covers 13 residues. The DNA for the CDR3 is TGTGCCAGCAGATTCCAGGGCCTCACTGAAGCTTTCTTT. Translation: CASRFQGLTEAFF.

As concerns this clonotype: This may be a read error: a much more frequent sequence differs by one nucleotide. This sequence joins TRBV7-2 and TRBJ1-1; the D gene is possibly TRBD1 (6 bases). CDR3 length: 16 residues. Per the germline V gene, CDR1 is SGHTA and CDR2 is FQGNSA. CDR3 protein: CASSLRGGAVITEAYF. The DNA of the CDR3 is TGTGCCAGCAGCTTACGGGGGGGCGCGGTAATCACTGAAGCTTACTTT.

The chain employs TRBV20-1 and TRBJ2-1; maybe TRBD1 (5 bases). CDR1 and CDR2 (germline): DFQATT, SNEGSKA (reference sequence). Trimming removed 6 bases at V and 3 bases at J, with 18 bases between. The CDR3 is 15 amino acids. The CDR3 sequence: CSADIFGFYYNEQFF. DNA of the CDR3: TGCAGTGCGGACATCTTCGGTTTTTACTACAATGAGCAGTTCTTC.

The chain couples TRBV29-1 to TRBJ2-1; 7 nucleotides match TRBD1. This CDR3 spans 14 amino acids. Trimming cost V 4 bases and J 8 bases; bases outside gene matches: 11. CDR1 and CDR2 (germline): SQVTM, ANQGSEA. The CDR3 nucleotides read TGCAGCGTTGCGGACAGGACAACCTCGGATGAGCAGTTCTTC. This codes for CSVADRTTSDEQFF.

This rearrangement joins TRBV28 to TRBJ2-4, with 8 bases identical to TRBD1. V gave up 1 base and J gave up 9 bases; unmatched junction bases: 14. The CDR3 spans 17 residues. Germline V gene data show CDR1 as MDHEN and CDR2 as SYDVKM. The CDR3 nucleotides read TGTGCCAGCAGTTTATCCATCAGGGGGCCCCCGTTTGGCATTCAGTACTTC. Protein: CASSLSIRGPPFGIQYF.

This rearrangement joins TRBV28 to TRBJ2-1, with 7 bases aligning to TRBD2. The CDR3 is made up of 16 amino acids. V was clipped by 3 bases and J by 11 bases; unmatched bases: 16. Germline lookup yields CDR1 MDHEN and CDR2 SYDVKM. Written as DNA, the CDR3 is TGTGCCAGCAGTTTTTGGGGGGGGGAGGACCGGGGTCAGCAGTTCTTC. Its protein product is CASSFWGGEDRGQQFF.

This clonotype appeared a few times. V is TRBV29-1 and J is TRBJ2-3; D gene unclear. V lost 3 bases and J lost 0, with 7 bases in between. Germline V gene lookup returns CDR1 SQVTM and CDR2 ANQGSEA. The CDR3 is 13 residues long. In nucleotides, the CDR3 is TGCAGCGTTGATTACTCTAGCACAGATACGCAGTATTTT. This translates into CSVDYSSTDTQYF.

The rearrangement joins TRBV6-5 to TRBJ2-7; D may be TRBD2 (6 bases). The germline CDR1 and CDR2 sequences are MNHEY and SVGAGI. The CDR3 consists of 15 residues. V lost 7 bases and J lost 9, with 25 bases in between. CDR3 bases: TGTGCCAGCACCCCCGCGGTGGAGGGTATGGGGCGGCAGTACTTC. This sequence encodes CASTPAVEGMGRQYF.

Remarks on this clonotype: Given a much more abundant clone one base away, this may be a read error. This chain connects TRBV5-1 to TRBJ1-1; D may be TRBD1 (6 bases). This CDR3 contains 15 residues. Germline CDR1 reads SGHRS; CDR2 reads YFSETQ. The CDR3 here is CASSLEGGKNTEAYF. The CDR3 nucleotides read TGCGCCAGCAGCTTGGAGGGGGGTAAGAACACTGAAGCTTACTTT.

Only one count was recorded for this clonotype. The rearrangement uses TRBV20-1 and TRBJ2-1; TRBD2 is a possible D gene (7 bases). CDR3 length: 17 residues. Trimming stripped 3 bases from V and 0 bases from J, with 18 bases between. CDR1 and CDR2 (germline): DFQATT, SNEGSKA (reference sequence). CDR3: CSARWGASGLSYNEQFF. The CDR3 DNA reads as TGCAGTGCTAGGTGGGGGGCTAGCGGACTCTCCTACAATGAGCAGTTCTTC.

The chain is built from TRBV30 and TRBJ2-2; D unclear. The germline gives CDR1 GTSNPN, CDR2 SVGIG (reference sequence). This CDR3 has 13 residues. V was cut by 3 bases and J by 1 base, with 6 bases left in between. CDR3 loop: CAWRDQNTGELFF. CDR3 coding DNA: TGTGCCTGGAGAGATCAGAACACCGGGGAGCTGTTTTTT.

The CDR3, as DNA: TGTGCCAGCACTGCATACTCCTACAATGAGCAGTTCTTC. Translating it yields CASTAYSYNEQFF. The chain links TRBV12-3 or TRBV12-4 to TRBJ2-1, with no clear D. The V end was cut by 7 bases, the J end by 0 bases, with 7 bases between. CDR3 length: 13 residues.